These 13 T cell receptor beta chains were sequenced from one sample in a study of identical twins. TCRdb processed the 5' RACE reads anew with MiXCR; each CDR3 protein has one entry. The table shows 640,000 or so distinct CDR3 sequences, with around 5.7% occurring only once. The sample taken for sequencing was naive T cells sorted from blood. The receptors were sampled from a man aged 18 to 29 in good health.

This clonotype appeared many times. Here the CDR3 DNA reads TGCGCCAGCAGCCAAGAAAGCCGGGAGGGCACAGATACGCAGTATTTT. Its translation is CASSQESREGTDTQYF. The chain joins TRBV4-3 to TRBJ2-3; the match to TRBD2 covers 7 bases. V was clipped by 0 bases and J by 1 base; unmatched bases: 4. The CDR3 extends over 16 amino acids. Germline lookup yields CDR1 LGHNA and CDR2 YSLEER.

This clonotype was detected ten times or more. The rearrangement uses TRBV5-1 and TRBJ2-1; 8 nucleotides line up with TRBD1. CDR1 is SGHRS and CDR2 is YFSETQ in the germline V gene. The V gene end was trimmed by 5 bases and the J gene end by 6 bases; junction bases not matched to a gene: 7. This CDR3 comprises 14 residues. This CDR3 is CASRSGQGSNEQFF. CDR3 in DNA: TGCGCCAGCAGGTCTGGACAGGGTTCCAATGAGCAGTTCTTC.

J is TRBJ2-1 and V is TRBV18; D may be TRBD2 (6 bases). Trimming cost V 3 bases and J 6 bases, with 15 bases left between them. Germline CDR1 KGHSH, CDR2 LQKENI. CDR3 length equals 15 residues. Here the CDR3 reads CASSPSTSTLNEQFF. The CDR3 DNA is TGTGCCAGCTCACCCTCAACTAGCACCCTCAATGAGCAGTTCTTC.

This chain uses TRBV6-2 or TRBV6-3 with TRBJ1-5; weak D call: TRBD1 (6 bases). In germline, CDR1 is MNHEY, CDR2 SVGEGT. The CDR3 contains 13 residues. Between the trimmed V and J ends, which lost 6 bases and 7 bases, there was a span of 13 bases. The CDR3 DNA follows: TGTGCCAGCAGAACAGGGCGCGAACAGCCCCAGCATTTT. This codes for CASRTGREQPQHF.

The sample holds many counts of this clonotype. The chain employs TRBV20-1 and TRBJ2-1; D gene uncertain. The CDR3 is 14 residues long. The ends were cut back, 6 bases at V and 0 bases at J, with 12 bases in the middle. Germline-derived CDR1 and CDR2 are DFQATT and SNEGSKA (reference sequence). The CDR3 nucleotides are TGCAGTGCCGTGGCCAGACTCTCCTACAATGAGCAGTTCTTC. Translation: CSAVARLSYNEQFF.

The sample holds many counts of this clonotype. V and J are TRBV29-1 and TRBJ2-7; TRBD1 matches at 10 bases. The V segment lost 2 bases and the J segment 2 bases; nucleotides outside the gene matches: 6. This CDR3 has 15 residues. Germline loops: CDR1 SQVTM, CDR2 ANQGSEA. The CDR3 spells CSVECLGQGAYEQYV. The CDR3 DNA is TGCAGCGTTGAATGTTTAGGACAGGGGGCCTACGAGCAGTACGTC.

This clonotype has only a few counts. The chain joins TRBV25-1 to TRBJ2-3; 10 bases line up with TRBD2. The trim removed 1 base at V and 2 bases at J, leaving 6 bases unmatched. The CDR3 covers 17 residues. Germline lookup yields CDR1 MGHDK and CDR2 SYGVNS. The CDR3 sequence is CASSEWASGRSTDTQYF. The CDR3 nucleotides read TGTGCCAGCAGTGAATGGGCTAGCGGGAGATCCACAGATACGCAGTATTTT.

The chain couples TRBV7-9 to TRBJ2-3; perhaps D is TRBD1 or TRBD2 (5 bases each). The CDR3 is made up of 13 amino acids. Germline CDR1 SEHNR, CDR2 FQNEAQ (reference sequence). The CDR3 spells CFSRDGSTDTQYF. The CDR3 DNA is TGTTTTTCCCGGGACGGAAGCACAGATACGCAGTATTTT. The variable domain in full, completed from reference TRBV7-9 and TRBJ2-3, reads DTGVSQNPRHKITKRGQNVTFRCDPISEHNRLYWYRQTLGQGPEFLTYFQNEAQLEKSRLLSDRFSAERPKGSFSTLEIQRTEQGDSAMYLCFSRDGSTDTQYFGPGTRLTVL.

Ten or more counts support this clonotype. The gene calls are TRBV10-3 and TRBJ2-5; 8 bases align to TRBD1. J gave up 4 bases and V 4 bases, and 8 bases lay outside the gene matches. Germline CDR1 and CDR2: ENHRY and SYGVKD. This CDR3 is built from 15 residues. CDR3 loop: CAISALTGVGETQYF. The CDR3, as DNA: TGTGCCATCAGTGCCTTGACAGGGGTGGGAGAGACCCAGTACTTC.

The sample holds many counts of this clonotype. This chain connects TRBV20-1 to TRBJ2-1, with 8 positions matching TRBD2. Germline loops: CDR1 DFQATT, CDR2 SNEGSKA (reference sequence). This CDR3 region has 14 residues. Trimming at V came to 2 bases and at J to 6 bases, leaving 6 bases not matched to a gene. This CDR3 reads CSARPRTSPNEQFF. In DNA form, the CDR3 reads TGCAGTGCTAGACCCCGGACTAGCCCCAATGAGCAGTTCTTC.

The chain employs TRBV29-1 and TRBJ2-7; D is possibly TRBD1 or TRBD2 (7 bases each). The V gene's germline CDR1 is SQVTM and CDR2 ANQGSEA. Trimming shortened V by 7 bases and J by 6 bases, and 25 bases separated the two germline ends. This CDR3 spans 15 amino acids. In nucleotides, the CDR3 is TGCAGCGCAAAACTGGGGACAGCCGGGAGGCGCGAGCAGTACTTC. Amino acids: CSAKLGTAGRREQYF.

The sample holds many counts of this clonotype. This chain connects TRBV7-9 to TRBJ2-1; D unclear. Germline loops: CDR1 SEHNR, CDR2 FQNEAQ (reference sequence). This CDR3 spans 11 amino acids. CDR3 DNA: TGTGCTGGCGATCCCTACAATGAGCAGTTCTTC. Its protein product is CAGDPYNEQFF.

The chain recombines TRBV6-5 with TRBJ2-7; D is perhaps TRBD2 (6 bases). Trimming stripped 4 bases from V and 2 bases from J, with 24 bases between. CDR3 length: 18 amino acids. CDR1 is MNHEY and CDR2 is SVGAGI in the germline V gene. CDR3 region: CASSSLGRRESLPYEQYF. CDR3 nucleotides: TGTGCCAGCAGTTCCCTGGGCCGGAGGGAGAGTCTCCCCTACGAGCAGTACTTC.